The clone carrying this TCR beta chain was picked up many times. These data originate in a study of T cells in Graves' hyperthyroidism and ophthalmopathy. Per the germline V gene, CDR1 is LGHDT and CDR2 is YNNKEL (reference sequence). The V gene lost 0 bases and the J gene lost 7 bases, with 10 bases spanning the gap. CDR3 size: 13 residues. The patients, who ranged from 18 to 65 in age, presented with newly diagnosed hyperthyroidism lasting under 2 months. Uncontrolled infection, other autoimmune disease, pregnancy or lactation excluded patients. Amplified TCR beta CDR3 regions came from RNA transcripts. The HTBI primer set drove a first-round RT-PCR of the TCR CDR3. TCRdb reanalysed the multiplex PCR reads using MiXCR and keeps one entry per CDR3 protein. Of a few hundred thousand distinct CDR3 sequences listed, roughly an eighth are singletons.

Sequencing was performed on blood. The receptor was isolated from a woman under 30 with Graves' hyperthyroidism. This chain uses TRBV3-1 with TRBJ2-7; unclear D gene. CDR3: CASSQDDRAEQYF. The CDR3 nucleotides read TGTGCCAGCAGCCAAGATGACCGGGCAGAGCAGTACTTC.